This TCR beta chain was profiled in a study of neurological immune-mediated disorders. Study-wide findings and caveats: The greatest degree of TCR clonal expansion was observed in HTLV-1-associated myelopathy, with the lowest in multiple sclerosis, below that of healthy controls.

Each TCR transcript was tagged with a 10-nucleotide random UMI during 5'RACE. Every sequencing run produced over 190 million TCR-beta sequences, and the sequences from any one run covered 15-18 subjects. MiXCR, applied by TCRdb to the 5' RACE reads, yields one record per CDR3 protein. The sample records about 59,000 distinct CDR3 sequences, approximately 12% being singletons. For the unsorted libraries, 2 million PBMCs stored at -80 C served as input. This CDR3 is built from 14 residues. Trimming removed 3 bases at V and 0 bases at J, with 9 bases between. Germline V gives CDR1 SGHRS, CDR2 YFSETQ. This clonotype was detected many times. Its antigen is not identified.

This sequence joins TRBV5-1 and TRBJ1-2; D is ambiguous. This TCR came from a woman aged 60-70 years with HTLV-1-associated myelopathy (HAM/TSP). Sequencing used PBMCs. The DNA for the CDR3 is TGCGCCAGCAGCTCGGACGGATCTAACTATGGCTACACCTTC. The encoded protein is CASSSDGSNYGYTF.